This is a list of T cell receptor beta chains from one sample in a study of read filtering for tumor transcriptome and immune sequencing. TCRdb redid the calling of the reads with MiXCR, one entry per CDR3 protein. Counted here are some 130,000 distinct CDR3 sequences, about 13% occurring once; the ten biggest clones make up 7% to 9%. The sample was a population of CD138-negative cells sorted from bone marrow. These receptors all stem from a donor at least 40 years old with multiple myeloma. The CDR3 runs from the conserved cysteine through the conserved F or W. Each record gives: CDR3 protein, CDR3 DNA, V gene, J gene, clone size, D gene. D genes are given only for firm matches. Rows may omit the clone size; those that give it use once, few, many or a size class.

CATSDLRGNRNEQFF	TGTGCCACCAGTGATTTGAGAGGGAATCGCAATGAGCAGTTCTTC	TRBV24-1	TRBJ2-1	many	-
CASRRDLSSYNEQFF	TGTGCCAGCAGAAGGGACCTGAGCTCCTACAATGAGCAGTTCTTC	TRBV6-5	TRBJ2-1	-	-
CASSQGIVGGNQPQHF	TGCGCCAGCAGCCAAGGAATCGTCGGAGGGAATCAGCCCCAGCATTTT	TRBV4-1	TRBJ1-5	few	-
CSARGGTQNNEQYF	TGCAGTGCTAGAGGGGGGACCCAGAACAACGAGCAGTACTTC	TRBV20-1	TRBJ2-7	many	-
CSVEGRGPTEAFF	TGCAGCGTTGAAGGCAGGGGACCCACTGAAGCTTTCTTT	TRBV29-1	TRBJ1-1	many	-
CSARSGLAGVRNEQFF	TGCAGTGCTAGATCCGGACTAGCGGGAGTAAGGAATGAGCAGTTCTTC	TRBV20-1	TRBJ2-1	-	TRBD2
CASSSRTGGIDAAKNIQYF	TGTGCCAGCAGTTCCCGGACAGGGGGAATCGATGCGGCCAAAAACATTCAGTACTTC	TRBV12-3/TRBV12-4	TRBJ2-4	many	TRBD1
CASSLGGTGGDEQFF	TGTGCCAGCAGCTTAGGAGGGACAGGGGGTGATGAGCAGTTCTTC	TRBV7-9	TRBJ2-1	many	TRBD1
CASSLGLIGNEQFF	TGTGCCAGCAGCCTGGGCCTAATCGGCAATGAGCAGTTCTTC	TRBV3-1	TRBJ2-1	many	-
CASSQPYDQPQHF	TGCGCCAGCAGCCAACCATACGATCAGCCCCAGCATTTT	TRBV4-1	TRBJ1-5	many	-
CAITGQPYNEQFF	TGTGCCATCACCGGACAGCCCTACAATGAGCAGTTCTTC	TRBV10-3	TRBJ2-1	many	-
CASSPTTGAPYEQYF	TGTGCCAGTAGTCCCACGACAGGGGCGCCCTACGAGCAGTACTTC	TRBV19	TRBJ2-7	many	TRBD1
CASSSRGLAGGPGYNEQFF	TGTGCCAGCAGTTCGCGGGGACTAGCGGGAGGGCCAGGTTACAATGAGCAGTTCTTC	TRBV12-3/TRBV12-4	TRBJ2-1	-	TRBD2
CASSLPSGNQDEQYF	TGTGCCAGCAGTCTTCCTAGCGGGAACCAGGACGAGCAGTACTTC	TRBV12-3/TRBV12-4	TRBJ2-7	many	TRBD2
CASSLLEGAQYF	TGCGCCAGCAGCTTGTTAGAAGGCGCGCAGTATTTT	TRBV5-1	TRBJ2-3	many	-
CASSPGVAGSYEQYF	TGTGCCAGCAGCCCCGGGGTAGCGGGGAGCTACGAGCAGTACTTC	TRBV3-1	TRBJ2-7	-	TRBD2
CSVEQGALGEQYF	TGCAGCGTTGAACAGGGGGCGCTTGGCGAGCAGTACTTC	TRBV29-1	TRBJ2-7	many	TRBD1
CASSRQYEQYF	TGTGCCAGCAGTCGACAGTACGAGCAGTACTTC	TRBV2	TRBJ2-7	many	-
CASSLDVGARETQYF	TGTGCCAGCAGCTTAGATGTGGGGGCGCGGGAGACCCAGTACTTC	TRBV11-2	TRBJ2-5	many	-
CASSPRGGLMNTEAFF	TGTGCCAGCTCACCAAGGGGGGGGCTCATGAACACTGAAGCTTTCTTT	TRBV18	TRBJ1-1	many	-
CASSQDFRLAHNSYEQYF	TGTGCCAGCAGCCAAGATTTCCGGCTAGCGCATAACTCCTACGAGCAGTACTTC	TRBV3-1	TRBJ2-7	once	-
CASSIPTAYSNQPQHF	TGTGCCAGTAGTATCCCGACGGCCTATAGCAATCAGCCCCAGCATTTT	TRBV19	TRBJ1-5	-	-
CSARDRQGAHEQFF	TGCAGTGCTAGAGATCGACAGGGGGCACATGAGCAGTTCTTC	TRBV20-1	TRBJ2-1	few	TRBD1
CAWSAKGGGAGELFF	TGTGCCTGGAGTGCAAAAGGGGGCGGCGCCGGGGAGCTGTTTTTT	TRBV30	TRBJ2-2	-	TRBD1
CASSQGGQNTEAFF	TGTGCCAGCAGCCAGGGCGGACAGAACACTGAAGCTTTCTTT	TRBV3-1	TRBJ1-1	-	-
CASSRTGGGNTEAFF	TGTGCCAGCAGCCGTACAGGGGGAGGGAACACTGAAGCTTTCTTT	TRBV3-1	TRBJ1-1	-	TRBD1
CSVGSRGSTGRETQYF	TGCAGCGTTGGAAGTCGCGGGTCGACAGGCCGAGAGACCCAGTACTTC	TRBV29-1	TRBJ2-5	-	-
CAISVKGGGLAAESYEQYF	TGTGCCATCAGTGTAAAAGGGGGCGGCCTAGCGGCCGAATCCTACGAGCAGTACTTC	TRBV10-3	TRBJ2-7	-	-
CASRLTSGSSDTQYF	TGTGCCAGCAGGTTGACTAGCGGGAGTTCAGATACGCAGTATTTT	TRBV6-5	TRBJ2-3	many	TRBD2
CSVPGLAGISYEQYF	TGCAGTGTTCCGGGACTAGCGGGAATTTCCTACGAGCAGTACTTC	TRBV20-1	TRBJ2-7	many	TRBD2
CASSELNRDNTGELFF	TGTGCCAGCAGTGAATTGAACAGGGATAACACCGGGGAGCTGTTTTTT	TRBV25-1	TRBJ2-2	many	-
CASSLSDTRSGANVLTF	TGTGCCAGCAGCTTATCGGACACCCGCTCTGGGGCCAACGTCCTGACTTTC	TRBV11-2	TRBJ2-6	many	-
CSARPGLAGAYEQYF	TGCAGTGCTAGACCGGGACTAGCGGGAGCGTACGAGCAGTACTTC	TRBV20-1	TRBJ2-7	many	TRBD2
CASSTLAGLAKNIQYF	TGCGCCAGCAGCACTCTAGCGGGCTTAGCCAAAAACATTCAGTACTTC	TRBV5-1	TRBJ2-4	many	TRBD2
CSVGRYSYEQYF	TGCAGCGTTGGGAGATACTCCTACGAGCAGTACTTC	TRBV29-1	TRBJ2-7	many	-
CASTQTGANQPQHF	TGTGCCAGCACTCAGACAGGGGCTAATCAGCCCCAGCATTTT	TRBV12-3/TRBV12-4	TRBJ1-5	many	TRBD1
CASSLSGGYNSPLHF	TGTGCCAGCAGCTTATCAGGGGGCTATAATTCACCCCTCCACTTT	TRBV7-3	TRBJ1-6	many	TRBD1
CSARGPPDRGLEETQYF	TGCAGTGCTAGAGGACCCCCCGACAGGGGGCTCGAGGAGACCCAGTACTTC	TRBV20-1	TRBJ2-5	few	TRBD1
CASRGLAIKETQYF	TGTGCCAGCCGAGGACTAGCGATAAAAGAGACCCAGTACTTC	TRBV27	TRBJ2-5	many	TRBD2
CASSEAAGGPNEQFF	TGTGCCAGCAGTGAGGCCGCGGGGGGGCCTAATGAGCAGTTCTTC	TRBV2	TRBJ2-1	many	TRBD2
CASSPRLPNNEQFF	TGTGCCAGCAGCCCTCGACTTCCCAACAATGAGCAGTTCTTC	TRBV9	TRBJ2-1	many	-
CATYPGQGLSSGANVLTF	TGTGCCACCTACCCGGGACAGGGGTTGAGCTCTGGGGCCAACGTCCTGACTTTC	TRBV10-3	TRBJ2-6	many	TRBD1
CASSSRSGAGYTF	TGTGCCAGCTCCTCCAGGTCAGGGGCCGGCTACACCTTC	TRBV3-1	TRBJ1-2	many	-
CASSLNRGGADTQYF	TGTGCCAGCAGCTTAAACAGGGGAGGAGCAGATACGCAGTATTTT	TRBV7-2	TRBJ2-3	many	-
CSVRTGGGEQYF	TGCAGCGTTCGCACAGGGGGCGGCGAGCAGTACTTC	TRBV29-1	TRBJ2-7	many	TRBD1
CSVGAGGPMGYNEQFF	TGCAGCGTTGGCGCGGGAGGGCCTATGGGCTACAATGAGCAGTTCTTC	TRBV29-1	TRBJ2-1	many	TRBD2
CSVRQGGDQPQHF	TGCAGCGTTCGACAGGGAGGAGATCAGCCCCAGCATTTT	TRBV29-1	TRBJ1-5	many	TRBD1